The present T cell receptor (beta chain) was sequenced within a study of blood T cell repertoires in COVID-19. Study background: In each case, the material was cDNA or gDNA derived from T cells, B-cell-depleted T cells, or PBMCs.

Some clones are missing from TCRdb's copy, which holds only in-frame ones; the method was immunoSEQ multiplex PCR. The sample carries 300,000 or so clones, around 87% recorded once. Trimming took off 2 bases at V and 13 bases at J, with 12 bases between the two ends. CDR3 size: 12 residues. Per the germline V gene, CDR1 is SGHVS and CDR2 is FNYEAQ. Material for sequencing was peripheral blood. The TCR originated in a man in his 70s with acute or convalescent COVID-19. This chain connects TRBV7-6 to TRBJ2-1; tentatively, D is TRBD2 (5 bases). CDR3 loop: CASSLTPGTQFF. CDR3 sequence (DNA): TGTGCCAGCAGCTTAACTCCGGGAACCCAGTTCTTC.